This T cell receptor beta chain was captured by sequencing in a study of T cell responses to AZD1222 COVID-19 vaccine. Turning to this clone: Its antigen is unknown. The junction does not match germline at one end; this may be a read error.

Method: immunoSEQ multiplex PCR; TCRdb's copy keeps in-frame clones and lacks some. The data contain 100,000 to 150,000 clones, 88% of them singletons. Study-level points and caveats: AZD1222 recipients seropositive at baseline numbered only five or six.

This CDR3 has 12 amino acids. CDR1 and CDR2 from the germline V gene are GTSNPN and SVGIG (reference sequence). The chain is built from TRBV30 and TRBJ2-5; 7 positions agree with TRBD2. This TCR was sampled from an adult in good health. This sample comprised peripheral blood, obtained on day 0 of AZD1222 vaccination. CDR3 in DNA: TGTGCCTGGACGGGTAGCGGGCCCCCCTGGCACTTC. This encodes CAWTGSGPPWHF.